A single sample gave rise to the 21 T cell receptor beta chains below, sequenced in a study of beta chain features in type 1 diabetes. Findings and limits, study-wide: The study found moderately but significantly shorter TCRB CDR3s in all four CD4+ subsets of Type 1 diabetes patients.

These TCRs' antigens remain unknown. Sequenced material consisted of expressed TCRB transcripts (all of the isolated RNA was reverse transcribed). The method was immunoSEQ multiplex PCR; TCRdb's version includes in-frame clones alone and lacks a portion of them. Among 600,000 to 700,000 clones listed, 9.5% to 15% were seen once. The sequencing input was naive CD4+ T cells from blood. The origin of the receptors is a man aged 25 to 40 with type 1 diabetes.

This clone was counted between two and nine times. Other nucleotide sequences from this sample produce the same CDR3. The chain links TRBV7-2 to TRBJ1-2; D is uncertain. Germline V lookup: CDR1 SGHTA, CDR2 FQGNSA. Deletions cut 4 bases from V and 5 bases from J, with 8 bases between. The CDR3 extends over 12 amino acids. CDR3 amino acids: CASSSSGYGYTF. In DNA, the CDR3 is TGTGCCAGCAGCTCGAGTGGGTATGGCTACACCTTC.

This clone occurred a few times. J is TRBJ2-2 and V is TRBV30, with 7 bases identical to TRBD1. The CDR3 extends over 14 amino acids. The germline CDR1 and CDR2 sequences are GTSNPN and SVGIG (reference sequence). The junction had 5 bases not matched to a gene; V was cut back by 3 bases and J by 4 bases. The CDR3 spells CAWRRGRVTGELFF. The DNA of the CDR3 is TGTGCCTGGAGGAGGGGGCGCGTCACCGGGGAGCTGTTTTTT.

This chain connects TRBV7-2 to TRBJ2-1; TRBD2 agrees at 9 bases. This CDR3 is 16 amino acids long. V lost 1 base, J lost 6 bases, and 7 bases stayed unmatched. Germline values: CDR1 SGHTA, CDR2 FQGNSA. CDR3 DNA sequence: TGTGCCAGCAGCTTAGTGGCGGGGGGGCCGGTCAATGAGCAGTTCTTC. This translates into CASSLVAGGPVNEQFF. Full variable domain (rest looked up from reference TRBV7-2 and TRBJ2-1): GAGVSQSPSNKVTEKGKDVELRCDPISGHTALYWYRQSLGQGLEFLIYFQGNSAPDKSGLPSDRFSAERTGGSVSTLTIQRTQQEDSAVYLCASSLVAGGPVNEQFFGPGTRLTVL.

This chain connects TRBV11-2 to TRBJ2-7; no clear D. This CDR3 region has 16 residues. V lost 4 bases to trimming and J lost 6 bases, with 22 bases between them. The V gene's germline CDR1 is SGHAT and CDR2 FQNNGV. The CDR3 here is CASSSTRGIGLREQYF. The CDR3 DNA reads as TGTGCCAGCAGCTCCACTCGTGGAATTGGGCTACGCGAGCAGTACTTC.

DNA for the CDR3: TGTGCCAGCAGCTACGGACAAGCCCCCCAATCCAATGAGCAGTTCTTC. Its protein product is CASSYGQAPQSNEQFF. This sequence joins TRBV11-1 and TRBJ2-1; the D gene is possibly TRBD1 (5 bases). V was cut by 4 bases and J by 6 bases, with 19 bases left in between. Germline assignment: CDR1 SGHAT and CDR2 FQDESV (reference sequence). The CDR3 is made up of 16 amino acids. Combining the CDR3 with reference TRBV11-1 and TRBJ2-1 gives the whole variable domain EAEVAQSPRYKITEKSQAVAFWCDPISGHATLYWYRQILGQGPELLVQFQDESVVDDSQLPKDRFSAERLKGVDSTLKIQPAELGDSAMYLCASSYGQAPQSNEQFFGPGTRLTVL.

The chain employs TRBV2 and TRBJ1-4; TRBD1 agrees at 10 bases. V lost 6 bases, J lost 5 bases, and 3 bases stayed unmatched. This CDR3 has 14 amino acids. Germline values: CDR1 SNHLY, CDR2 FYNNEI. As DNA, the CDR3 is TGTGCCAGCAGCAAGGACAGGGGGAATGAAAAACTGTTTTTT. Its protein product is CASSKDRGNEKLFF.

This clone was observed a few times. The chain combines TRBV19 with TRBJ1-1; D possibly corresponds to TRBD1 (6 bases). This CDR3 has 13 residues. Germline CDR1 LNHDA, CDR2 SQIVND (reference sequence). Trimming stripped 7 bases from V and 0 bases from J, with 9 bases between. The CDR3 DNA is TGTGCCAGTACCGACAGGTTGAACACTGAAGCTTTCTTT. Translating gives CASTDRLNTEAFF.

The sample holds one count of this clone. The sample has other DNA sequences that encode this CDR3 too. J is TRBJ1-2 and V is TRBV5-1; D call uncertain. The V and J ends lost 2 bases and 6 bases respectively, with 8 bases between them. Looked up from germline, CDR1 is SGHRS and CDR2 is YFSETQ. This CDR3 comprises 12 residues. The CDR3 region has the DNA TGCGCCAGCAGCTTAGTTGGGGATGGCTACACCTTC. Protein: CASSLVGDGYTF.

The chain couples TRBV5-1 to TRBJ2-5, with no clear D. Germline V gene data show CDR1 as SGHRS and CDR2 as YFSETQ. Trimming removed 0 bases at V and 2 bases at J, with 8 bases between. CDR3 length equals 14 residues. In DNA, the CDR3 is TGCGCCAGCAGCTTGGGTCTGCGTCAAGAGACCCAGTACTTC. Translation: CASSLGLRQETQYF.

This chain links TRBV6-6 with TRBJ2-7; a weak D match, TRBD2 (6 bases). Germline CDR1 is MNHNY and CDR2 is SVGAGI (reference sequence). The length of the CDR3 is 14 residues. Trimming removed 7 bases from V and 1 base from J, with 14 bases in between. The CDR3 bases are TGTGCCAGCAAGAGGGAGGTAGAGTCCTACGAGCAGTACTTC. As protein: CASKREVESYEQYF.

This sequence joins TRBV6-5 and TRBJ2-7; 7 bases align to TRBD1. V dropped 5 bases and J dropped 1; count of bases not matched to a gene: 5. This CDR3 has 14 residues. The V gene's germline CDR1 is MNHEY and CDR2 SVGAGI. CDR3 nucleotides: TGTGCCAGCAGTAATCGACAGGGATCCTACGAGCAGTACTTC. Translating gives CASSNRQGSYEQYF.

This clone appeared a few times. In nucleotides, the CDR3 is TGCGCCAGCAGCTCCCCGGGATCCAGCGATACGCAGTATTTT. This codes for CASSSPGSSDTQYF. J is TRBJ2-3 and V is TRBV5-1, with a tentative D call TRBD2 (5 bases). V lost 3 bases and J 6 bases, leaving 14 bases between the germline ends. Germline V gene lookup returns CDR1 SGHRS and CDR2 YFSETQ. CDR3 length: 14 residues.

This clone appeared a few times. The chain is built from TRBV29-1 and TRBJ1-2; D ambiguous. Per germline, CDR1 SQVTM and CDR2 ANQGSEA. The CDR3 is 13 residues long. The ends were cut back, 7 bases at V and 4 bases at J, with 16 bases in the middle. As DNA, the CDR3 is TGCAGCGCGGTGTGGCAGGAATTCTATGGCTACACCTTC. The encoded protein is CSAVWQEFYGYTF.

This clone was seen more than once but under ten times. Here the CDR3 reads CASSSHKRSDYNEQFF. The CDR3 DNA reads as TGTGCCAGCAGCTCCCACAAGAGGTCGGACTACAATGAGCAGTTCTTC. The chain links TRBV21-1 to TRBJ2-1; the DNA was not compared with TRBD2, the D call given in the table. TRBV21-1 is tagged as a pseudogene. The length of the CDR3 is 16 residues.

This clone showed up just a few times. V usage is TRBV6-1 and J usage is TRBJ1-4; TRBD1 is a possible D gene (5 bases). Germline values: CDR1 MNHNS, CDR2 SASEGT. V was trimmed by 7 bases and J by 4 bases, leaving 13 bases between them. This CDR3 region has 14 residues. As DNA, the CDR3 is TGTGCCAGCACTTTCATCAGGGATAATGAAAAACTGTTTTTT. Amino acid sequence: CASTFIRDNEKLFF.

This clone was counted between two and nine times. This chain uses TRBV4-3 with TRBJ2-7; 8 bases fit TRBD2. J gave up 2 bases and V 0 bases, and 6 bases lay outside the gene matches. CDR3 length: 16 residues. Germline-derived CDR1 and CDR2 are LGHNA and YSLEER. CDR3 bases: TGCGCCAGCAGCCAAGATCGTGCGGGGGGTGCCTACGAGCAGTACTTC. Its translation is CASSQDRAGGAYEQYF.

This chain joins TRBV15 and TRBJ2-2; D not certain. The CDR3 loop spans 15 amino acids. Germline V gene data show CDR1 as LNHNV and CDR2 as YYDKDF (reference sequence). The V end was cut by 0 bases, the J end by 3 bases, with 8 bases between. The CDR3 protein is CATSRDRAYTGELFF. CDR3 DNA: TGTGCCACCAGCAGAGACCGGGCTTACACCGGGGAGCTGTTTTTT.

This rearrangement joins TRBV4-1 to TRBJ1-1; D ambiguous. V gave up 5 bases and J gave up 2 bases, with 12 bases separating them. Germline V lookup: CDR1 MGHRA, CDR2 YSYEKL. CDR3 length equals 14 residues. CDR3 sequence: CASSDNKVNTEAFF. CDR3 nucleotides: TGCGCCAGCAGCGACAACAAGGTAAACACTGAAGCTTTCTTT.

This clone has just a few counts. This rearrangement joins TRBV29-1 to TRBJ1-1; 8 bases line up with TRBD1. V lost 7 bases to trimming and J lost 2 bases; unmatched junction nucleotides: 3. The CDR3 sequence is 12 residues long. The germline V gene encodes CDR1 SQVTM and CDR2 ANQGSEA. The CDR3 region has the DNA TGCAGCGCTGACAGGGGAAACACTGAAGCTTTCTTT. Its protein is CSADRGNTEAFF.

This chain links TRBV9 with TRBJ2-7; 9 bases are a match to TRBD1. Germline V gene sequence: CDR1 SGDLS, CDR2 YYNGEE. CDR3 length: 14 residues. V shed 4 bases and J 1 base; nucleotides not matched to a gene: 3. As DNA, the CDR3 is TGTGCCAGCAGCAACGGACAGGGGTCCTACGAGCAGTACTTC. Its translation: CASSNGQGSYEQYF.

About this clone itself: This sample includes further DNA sequences coding for the same CDR3. V gene TRBV5-1 combines with J gene TRBJ2-3; 7 bases match TRBD1. Germline loops: CDR1 SGHRS, CDR2 YFSETQ. This CDR3 contains 14 residues. J was trimmed by 0 bases and V by 2 bases; bases with no gene match: 0. CDR3 sequence reads: CASSLQGSTDTQYF. The DNA of the CDR3 is TGCGCCAGCAGCTTACAGGGGAGCACAGATACGCAGTATTTT.